What follows describes a single TCR beta chain. Its antigen is currently unknown. This record comes from a study of CD8 T cells in ankylosing spondylitis. Whole-study results and caveats: A number of the motif variants had already been described in reactive arthritis synovial fluid and blood. A TCR beta motif of 8 or 9 highly homologous variants appeared characteristic of ankylosing spondylitis blood. Reported data indicate significant enrichment of disease-linked clones within matched ankylosing spondylitis synovial fluid.

This CDR3 contains 13 residues. Trimming took 5 bases from V and 5 from J; bases not matched to a gene: 6. Germline values: CDR1 SGHRS, CDR2 YFSETQ. The TCR beta libraries were generated through quantitative 5'-RACE incorporating molecular barcodes. Via MiXCR, TCRdb re-called the 5' RACE reads, giving one row per CDR3 protein. The table includes roughly 300,000 distinct CDR3 sequences, roughly 8% detected once. Sequences were obtained from blood, either unsorted or a sorted T cell fraction (not recorded which). The chain joins TRBV5-1 to TRBJ2-7; TRBD2 agrees at 8 bases. The receptor was isolated from a male donor with ankylosing spondylitis. CDR3 residues: CASRISGSDEQYF. CDR3 nucleotides: TGCGCCAGCAGGATAAGCGGGAGCGACGAGCAGTACTTC.